The text below deals with one T cell receptor (beta chain). Its antigen is still unknown. The germline gene is not matched at one end of the junction; a read error may be the cause. Assay: immunoSEQ multiplex PCR; the TCRdb copy retains only in-frame clones and omits some. Counted here are about 110,000 clones, just over 90% occurring once; the ten biggest clones make up about 0.25%. Germline lookup yields CDR1 MDHEN and CDR2 SYDVKM. The CDR3 covers 11 residues. This sample is part of a study of graft-versus-host responses after intestinal transplantation. Study-level information: Recipients had multivisceral, liver-intestinal, or isolated intestinal transplants. Anti-thymocyte globulin served as induction for all recipients, who then took tacrolimus and steroids for around 3 years. General study results and limits: Present in recipient marrow, GvH clones included some that appeared first in ileum or blood. Peak circulating GvH clone levels were associated with early post-transplant HvG declines.

This sequence originates from a human donor who was the organ donor for an intestinal transplant. V gene TRBV28 combines with J gene TRBJ2-7; D might be TRBD2 (5 bases). This sample comprised unstimulated CD4+ T cells sorted from spleen or lymph node cells, obtained before transplant. In DNA, the CDR3 is TGTGCCAGCAGTTTAACGGGGAGATTGCACTTC. Translation gives CASSLTGRLHF.